This T cell receptor (beta chain) comes out of a study of PD-1 blockade in classical Hodgkin lymphoma (dated by TCRdb to 2018 to 2020). In terms of the full investigation: Nivolumab dosing was 3 mg/kg intravenously every 2 weeks, continuing until either disease progression or unacceptable toxicity. The study used TCR beta sequencing and CyTOF to define a peripheral blood immune signature of response to PD-1 blockade in classical Hodgkin lymphoma.

Comment on this clone: Its antigen has not been determined. No quality values exist for individual bases; no much larger clone is one base distant.

There are 15 amino acids in the CDR3, from cysteine to phenylalanine inclusive. The kept DNA is CDR3 alone, 45 bases in frame from the first base. V is reduced by 1 base and J by 7 bases, leaving a spacing of 11 bases between them. Reading the germline V gene gives CDR1 SGHAT and CDR2 FQNNGV. The Qiagen DNeasy kit was used to extract genomic DNA from unsorted PBMCs and from the negatively selected CD4+ and CD8+ fractions. TCR beta CDR3 regions were subjected to amplification by immunoSEQ multiplex PCR with primers that anneal to V and J segments. A synthetic immune receptor repertoire was used to minimize amplification bias, and remaining bias was computationally removed after sequencing. In the paper's pipeline: Repertoire diversity was quantified as the Shannon entropy index using custom Python scripts. Unsorted, CD4+ and CD8+ repertoires were analyzed separately, except for combined analyses in which CD4+ and CD8+ sequences were merged in silico. A clone counted as expanded when the clone's frequency after treatment rose at least 2-fold relative to C1D1, and clones undetected at baseline were given a pseudocount of 0.5. Singleton clones were defined as clones with 0 or 1 copy at C1D1, and non-singleton clones were defined as clones with 2 or more copies. By matching protein sequences in sorted samples from the same patient, clones expanded in unsorted samples were annotated as CD4+, CD8+ or unknown. Wilcoxon tests on paired samples were used to test changes in diversity from C1D1 to C4D1. TCRdb carries this immuneACCESS record with in-frame sequences only. Its versions omit some clonotypes, under half of them owing to an unresolved V gene in the studies checked, with the rest unexplained. For V, J and clone size, that table is used; D and trimming come from the DNA. Across this sample there are about 17,000 clones, with approximately 72% seen only once. 3.5% to 5% of the sample lies in the top ten.

On the study overall, not on this receptor specifically: Trial patients with a complete response had baseline diversity similar to that of newly diagnosed patients, while partial responders and progressors had significantly lower diversity. CD4+ but not CD8+ TCR diversity rose significantly by C4D1 (p=0.0027 vs p=0.16), most apparent in complete responders (p=0.02). The study was restricted to a single clinical trial cohort, and the causes of repertoire differences, possibly disease activity or prior therapy, were left undefined. Baseline TCR diversity was reported to be lower in newly diagnosed patients than in healthy donors, and even lower in relapsed/refractory patients. Lower diversity was observed in patients in whom nivolumab was started less than 1 year after ASCT, and these patients were excluded from later analyses so that confounding by immune reconstitution would be avoided.

The time point label for this specimen denotes: cycle 1 day 1 (C1D1), immediately before nivolumab initiation. Every trial patient had relapsed following autologous stem cell transplantation, and prior brentuximab vedotin exposure was what differed among cohorts A, B and C. The trial cohort included 55 to 65 patients with relapsed/refractory classical Hodgkin lymphoma, and each patient had a best overall response of complete response, partial response or progressive disease. Trial patients were treated with single-agent nivolumab in the multi-cohort phase II CheckMate 205 trial. An independent review committee assessed best overall response using the 2007 International Working Group response criteria. Trial PBMCs were collected just before the start of nivolumab (C1D1) and during therapy at cycle 2 day 1 and cycle 4 day 1. Peripheral blood was collected in 8 mL Vacutainer Cell Preparation Tubes, from which PBMCs were isolated by centrifugation and then cryopreserved.

The chain employs TRBV11-2 and TRBJ1-6; a confident D gene designation cannot be given. The clonotype originates from a human donor with classical Hodgkin lymphoma. This sample comprised peripheral blood mononuclear cells (PBMCs), obtained at baseline. The CDR3: CASSLAETPNSPLHF. The nucleotides read TGTGCCAGCAGCTTAGCGGAAACGCCCAATTCACCCCTCCACTTT.